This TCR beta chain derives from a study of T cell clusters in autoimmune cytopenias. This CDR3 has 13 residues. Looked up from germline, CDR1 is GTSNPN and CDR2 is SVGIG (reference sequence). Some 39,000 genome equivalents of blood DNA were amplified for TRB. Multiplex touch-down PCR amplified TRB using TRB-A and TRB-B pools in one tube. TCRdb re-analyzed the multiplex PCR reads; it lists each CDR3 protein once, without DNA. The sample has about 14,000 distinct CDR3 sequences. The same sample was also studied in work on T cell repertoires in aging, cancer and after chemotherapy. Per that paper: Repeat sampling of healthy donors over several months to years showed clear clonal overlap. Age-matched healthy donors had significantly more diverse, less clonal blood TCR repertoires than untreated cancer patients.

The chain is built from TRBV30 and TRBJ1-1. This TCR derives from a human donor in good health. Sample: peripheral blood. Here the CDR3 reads CAWSASKITEAFF.